Below, one T cell receptor (beta chain) is given with its context. Trimming removed 0 bases from V and 4 bases from J; junction bases left unmatched: 2. Germline V CDR1 and CDR2: SGHNT, YYREEE (reference sequence). The CDR3 sequence is 14 residues long. Study processing details: Estimation of nucleated cell counts relied on the amplification of reference gene primers. TCRdb's copy holds only in-frame clones and misses some; the assay was immunoSEQ multiplex PCR. V and J calls plus clone size are reproduced from that table; the DNA served to infer D and trimming. The table lists about 68,000 clones, 85% to 95% of them singletons. This entry belongs to a study of blood T cell repertoires in COVID-19. Turning to the study itself: Acute and convalescent COVID-19 specimens originated in the United States, Italy and Spain. Nucleic acid was either cDNA or gDNA, and it came from T cells, B-cell-depleted T cells, or PBMCs.

The chain is built from TRBV5-4 and TRBJ2-3; 7 nucleotides line up with TRBD1. The sample consisted of peripheral blood. The TCR originated in a woman aged 60 to 75 with active COVID-19. The CDR3 sequence is CASSLEGAADTQYF. CDR3 nucleotide sequence: TGTGCCAGCAGCTTGGAGGGGGCGGCAGATACGCAGTATTTT.